One sample yielded the 27 T cell receptor beta chains listed below, sequenced in a study of T cell responses to AZD1222 COVID-19 vaccine. This table comes from immunoSEQ multiplex PCR, and its TCRdb copy is limited to in-frame clones, with some not included. This table has 89,000 or so clones, just over 85% appearing once. The sample here was peripheral blood, taken on day 0 of AZD1222 vaccination. All receptors come from an adult in good health.

The chain combines TRBV29-1 with TRBJ1-3; a weak D match, TRBD1 (6 bases). V shed 7 bases and J shed 1 base, with 11 bases lying between them. The germline gives CDR1 SQVTM, CDR2 ANQGSEA. This CDR3 contains 13 residues. CDR3 protein: CSGVGQSGNTIYF. The CDR3 nucleotides are TGCAGCGGGGTCGGACAGTCTGGAAACACCATATATTTT.

CDR3 in DNA: TGTGCCAGCAGTTTTGGGCAGCGAAACACCATATATTTT. This codes for CASSFGQRNTIYF. The gene calls are TRBV12-3 or TRBV12-4 and TRBJ1-3; no clear D gene. V lost 3 bases to trimming and J lost 5 bases, with 8 bases between them. The CDR3 spans 13 residues.

V and J are TRBV9 and TRBJ2-2; either TRBD1 or TRBD2 may supply D (5 bases each). Trimming stripped 0 bases from V and 11 bases from J, with 14 bases between. The CDR3 has 14 residues. Germline V gene lookup returns CDR1 SGDLS and CDR2 YYNGEE. This CDR3 is CASSVVGERRELFF. The CDR3 DNA sequence: TGTGCCAGCAGCGTAGTAGGGGAGCGCCGAGAGCTGTTTTTT.

The chain recombines TRBV7-9 with TRBJ1-4; TRBD1 matches 8 bases. Germline lookup yields CDR1 SEHNR and CDR2 FQNEAQ (reference sequence). The ends lost 5 bases at V and 5 bases at J; junction bases unmatched: 7. There are 15 residues in the CDR3. The CDR3, as DNA: TGTGCCAGCAGCACGACAGGGGCGAGCAATGAAAAACTGTTTTTT. Translating gives CASSTTGASNEKLFF. The full variable domain, with the rest looked up from reference TRBV7-9 and TRBJ1-4, is DTGVSQNPRHKITKRGQNVTFRCDPISEHNRLYWYRQTLGQGPEFLTYFQNEAQLEKSRLLSDRFSAERPKGSFSTLEIQRTEQGDSAMYLCASSTTGASNEKLFFGSGTQLSVL.

This clone was seen once. The rearrangement joins TRBV11-2 to TRBJ2-5; perhaps TRBD1 as D (5 bases). V was trimmed by 3 bases and J by 1 base, leaving 15 bases between them. This CDR3 spans 16 amino acids. Germline V gene data show CDR1 as SGHAT and CDR2 as FQNNGV. The CDR3 DNA is TGTGCCAGCAGCTTTCTCATTCGGCAGGGCCAAGAGACCCAGTACTTC. It translates to CASSFLIRQGQETQYF.

The J gene is TRBJ2-5, the V gene TRBV27; possibly TRBD1 or TRBD2 for D (6 bases each). The CDR3 is made up of 13 amino acids. Deletions cut 6 bases from V and 5 bases from J, with 13 bases between. The germline V gene has CDR1 MNHEY and CDR2 SMNVEV (reference sequence). Here the CDR3 reads CASRLRGRETQYF. In nucleotides, the CDR3 is TGTGCCAGCAGACTAAGGGGGAGGGAGACCCAGTACTTC.

The V gene is TRBV27, the J gene TRBJ2-7; D is perhaps TRBD1 (5 bases). The V gene's germline CDR1 is MNHEY and CDR2 SMNVEV (reference sequence). Trimming removed 1 base from V and 1 base from J, with 20 bases in between. The CDR3 spans 18 residues. The CDR3 spells CASSLWGPGQTVSYEQYF. CDR3 coding DNA: TGTGCCAGCAGTTTATGGGGTCCTGGACAAACCGTTTCCTACGAGCAGTACTTC.

The chain combines TRBV28 with TRBJ2-5, with 8 bases that match TRBD2. CDR1 and CDR2 from the germline V gene are MDHEN and SYDVKM. With V trimmed by 5 bases and J by 1 base, 6 bases remained unmatched. The CDR3 is made up of 15 amino acids. The CDR3 nucleotides read TGTGCCAGCAGTCGGGCGGGAGGCCTCCAAGAGACCCAGTACTTC. Translating it yields CASSRAGGLQETQYF.

The chain links TRBV24-1 to TRBJ2-6, with D possibly TRBD1 on 6 matching bases. The CDR3 consists of 19 residues. Germline assignment: CDR1 KGHDR and CDR2 SFDVKD. The V end was cut by 5 bases, the J end by 2 bases, with 21 bases between. The CDR3: CATSGTQGDRRAGANVLTF. CDR3 DNA sequence: TGTGCCACCAGTGGGACACAGGGAGATAGAAGGGCTGGGGCCAACGTCCTGACTTTC.

This clone was found once. The chain combines TRBV6-6 with TRBJ2-5; TRBD2 aligns across 7 bases. The CDR3 spans 15 residues. The germline gives CDR1 MNHNY, CDR2 SVGAGI (reference sequence). V lost 7 bases to trimming and J lost 3 bases; unmatched junction nucleotides: 11. CDR3 loop: CASTRSGTTKETQYF. CDR3 coding DNA: TGTGCCAGCACCAGATCCGGGACTACGAAAGAGACCCAGTACTTC.

This clone showed up just a few times. The gene calls are TRBV3-1 (or the pseudogene TRBV3-2) and TRBJ1-2; D uncertain. The CDR3 has 15 residues. V lost 0 bases to trimming and J lost 4 bases, with 12 bases between them. Germline-derived CDR1 and CDR2 are LGHDT and YNNKEL (reference sequence). The chain's CDR3 is CASSQDSSGPYGYTF. The CDR3 DNA follows: TGTGCCAGCAGCCAAGATTCTTCCGGACCCTATGGCTACACCTTC.

In this sample, this clone turned up a few times. The chain uses TRBV3-1 (or the pseudogene TRBV3-2) and TRBJ1-5, with D tentatively TRBD1 (6 bases). Trimming removed 11 bases from V and 0 bases from J, with 17 bases in between. This CDR3 contains 15 residues. Germline V gene data show CDR1 as LGHDT and CDR2 as YNNKEL (reference sequence). CDR3 bases: TGTGCCCGACACAGGGAAGGGGATAGCAATCAGCCCCAGCATTTT. Protein sequence: CARHREGDSNQPQHF.

The V gene is TRBV4-1, the J gene TRBJ1-2; 10 nucleotides align to TRBD1. V shed 1 base, J shed 1 base, and the junction held 0 bases outside the gene matches. CDR1 is MGHRA, CDR2 YSYEKL, per germline. This CDR3 is built from 15 residues. CDR3 amino acids: CASSQGDRGNYGYTF. CDR3 nucleotides: TGCGCCAGCAGCCAAGGGGACAGGGGTAACTATGGCTACACCTTC.

The CDR3 DNA is TGTGCCAGCAGTTCCTGGACAGGGGGCTTTGGTGGCTACACCTTC. Its translation is CASSSWTGGFGGYTF. This rearrangement joins TRBV27 to TRBJ1-2; 11 nucleotides match TRBD1. The CDR3 consists of 15 residues. The V segment lost 4 bases and the J segment 7 bases; nucleotides outside the gene matches: 8. Germline V lookup: CDR1 MNHEY, CDR2 SMNVEV (reference sequence).

The chain recombines TRBV3-1 (or the pseudogene TRBV3-2) with TRBJ1-2; D is unclear. This CDR3 region has 16 residues. Looked up from germline, CDR1 is LGHDT and CDR2 is YNNKEL (reference sequence). V lost 4 bases and J 0 bases, leaving 15 bases between the germline ends. The CDR3 spells CASSPVEGEPNYGYTF. CDR3 sequence (DNA): TGTGCCAGCAGCCCCGTGGAGGGCGAACCTAACTATGGCTACACCTTC.

The chain carries TRBV7-9 and TRBJ1-6; weak D call: TRBD1 (5 bases). CDR3 length: 16 amino acids. The V end lost 5 bases, the J end lost 7 bases, and 18 bases lay between the germline ends. The germline V gene encodes CDR1 SEHNR and CDR2 FQNEAQ (reference sequence). As DNA, the CDR3 is TGTGCCAGCAGCCCCACGGGGGACCTTAGGAATTCACCCCTCCACTTT. It encodes CASSPTGDLRNSPLHF.

The chain combines TRBV28 with TRBJ1-6, with D possibly matching TRBD1 (6 bases). V was clipped by 5 bases and J by 2 bases, with 10 bases between them. The CDR3 runs to 15 residues. Germline CDR1 and CDR2: MDHEN and SYDVKM. The CDR3: CASSKGQPYNSPLHF. Written as DNA, the CDR3 is TGTGCCAGCAGTAAAGGACAGCCCTATAATTCACCCCTCCACTTT.

The chain carries TRBV28 and TRBJ2-3; a weak D match, TRBD2 (6 bases). CDR1 and CDR2 from the germline V gene are MDHEN and SYDVKM. The CDR3 extends over 14 amino acids. Between the trimmed V and J ends, which lost 6 bases and 1 base, there was a span of 11 bases. In nucleotides, the CDR3 is TGTGCCAGCAGGCGGGACCCCGGCACAGATACGCAGTATTTT. The encoded protein is CASRRDPGTDTQYF.

Remarks on this clone: The junction departs from germline at one end; a sequencing error may be responsible. The chain links TRBV12-3 or TRBV12-4 to TRBJ1-5; no clear D gene. This CDR3 spans 12 amino acids. The CDR3 region is CASSSSDQPQHF. In nucleotides, the CDR3 is TGTGCCAGTAGTTCGAGCGATCAGCCCCAGCATTTT.

This chain joins TRBV7-9 and TRBJ1-3; no clear D. Germline V gene data show CDR1 as SEHNR and CDR2 as FQNEAQ (reference sequence). V dropped 3 bases and J dropped 0 bases, with 9 bases sitting between them. The CDR3 length is 15 residues. This chain's CDR3 is CASSFTSSSGNTIYF. As DNA, the CDR3 is TGTGCCAGCAGCTTCACCTCATCCTCTGGAAACACCATATATTTT.

The chain combines TRBV5-1 with TRBJ1-1; D may be TRBD1 (5 bases). Germline lookup yields CDR1 SGHRS and CDR2 YFSETQ. Trimming removed 6 bases from V and 6 bases from J, with 21 bases in between. There are 15 residues in the CDR3. CDR3 residues: CASKTEGLKASEAFF. CDR3 nucleotide sequence: TGCGCCAGCAAAACGGAGGGGTTAAAGGCCTCTGAAGCTTTCTTT.

The rearrangement uses TRBV6-5 and TRBJ2-7; D may correspond to TRBD1 or TRBD2 (5 bases each). This CDR3 has 15 amino acids. V dropped 2 bases and J dropped 1 base, with 12 bases sitting between them. Germline V gene sequence: CDR1 MNHEY, CDR2 SVGAGI. The chain's CDR3 is CASSYGGPRSYEQYF. CDR3 DNA: TGTGCCAGCAGTTACGGGGGACCGCGATCCTACGAGCAGTACTTC.

The chain uses TRBV9 and TRBJ1-3, with D unresolved. V lost 2 bases, J lost 5 bases, and 11 bases lay in between. Looked up from germline, CDR1 is SGDLS and CDR2 is YYNGEE. The CDR3 has 14 residues. The CDR3 DNA follows: TGTGCCAGCAGCGTGGGCGTGGGAAGAAACACCATATATTTT. Amino acids: CASSVGVGRNTIYF.

The chain combines TRBV7-2 with TRBJ2-5; no clear D. CDR1 and CDR2 (germline): SGHTA, FQGNSA. Trimming shortened V by 0 bases and J by 4 bases, and 3 bases separated the two germline ends. The length of the CDR3 is 12 residues. CDR3 coding DNA: TGTGCCAGCAGCTTAGCAGGAGAGACCCAGTACTTC. Protein: CASSLAGETQYF.

The V and J genes are TRBV7-9 and TRBJ1-6; 7 bases are shared with TRBD1. The CDR3 consists of 14 residues. Germline loops: CDR1 SEHNR, CDR2 FQNEAQ (reference sequence). The ends lost 5 bases at V and 4 bases at J; junction bases unmatched: 2. The CDR3 DNA reads TGTGCCAGCAGCCGACAGGGTTATAATTCACCCCTCCACTTT. Encoded protein: CASSRQGYNSPLHF.

The V and J genes are TRBV28 and TRBJ1-2; a possible D gene is TRBD1 (6 bases). Trimming removed 5 bases from V and 1 base from J, with 11 bases in between. The V gene's germline CDR1 is MDHEN and CDR2 SYDVKM. The CDR3 is 14 amino acids. The CDR3 protein is CASSGQIFNYGYTF. CDR3 DNA sequence: TGTGCCAGCAGTGGACAGATTTTTAACTATGGCTACACCTTC.

This chain uses TRBV19 with TRBJ1-4; D is perhaps TRBD1 (6 bases). Trimming pared 5 bases from V and 7 bases from J, leaving 17 bases between. The CDR3 has 15 amino acids. Germline V lookup: CDR1 LNHDA, CDR2 SQIVND (reference sequence). This CDR3 is CASSANSQGTEKLFF. The CDR3 coding sequence is TGTGCCAGTAGTGCTAATTCACAGGGTACTGAAAAACTGTTTTTT.